A selection of T cell receptor beta chains follows, all from one sample in a study of T cell changes during pregnancy in multiple sclerosis. Sequenced by immunoSEQ multiplex PCR; TCRdb stores in-frame clones only, minus some. Altogether roughly 72,000 clones are present, around 89% being singletons, with the ten largest covering more than 0.8%. Source: peripheral blood, taken in the first trimester of pregnancy. These receptors all stem from a female donor in good health, enrolled as a control in a pregnancy study. Both conserved end residues are part of each CDR3. Each record gives: J gene, D gene, clone size, V gene, CDR3 protein, CDR3 DNA. A D gene is named only where the DNA matches it firmly. Clone size is stated in some rows and not others, as once, few, many or a class when expanded.

j_call: TRBJ1-1
d_call: .
clone_size: .
v_call: TRBV11-2
cdr3_aa: CASSLDRGRTDQNTEAFF
cdr3_nt: TGTGCCAGCAGCTTAGATCGCGGGAGGACAGATCAGAACACTGAAGCTTTCTTT

j_call: TRBJ2-7
d_call: TRBD2
clone_size: .
v_call: TRBV27
cdr3_aa: CASSSGLAGGTYEQYF
cdr3_nt: TGTGCCAGCAGTTCGGGACTAGCGGGGGGAACCTACGAGCAGTACTTC

j_call: TRBJ1-1
d_call: .
clone_size: .
v_call: TRBV25-1
cdr3_aa: CASMAGGGEAFF
cdr3_nt: TGTGCCAGCATGGCGGGGGGGGGTGAAGCTTTCTTT

j_call: TRBJ1-3
d_call: .
clone_size: .
v_call: TRBV7-6
cdr3_aa: CASSWAAEGNTIYF
cdr3_nt: TGTGCCAGCAGCTGGGCTGCTGAGGGAAACACCATATATTTT

j_call: TRBJ1-3
d_call: .
clone_size: .
v_call: TRBV18
cdr3_aa: CASSPQGTGNTIYF
cdr3_nt: TGTGCCAGCTCACCGCAGGGAACTGGAAACACCATATATTTT

j_call: TRBJ1-3
d_call: TRBD1
clone_size: .
v_call: TRBV6-5
cdr3_aa: CASSLLGQSGNTIYF
cdr3_nt: TGTGCCAGCAGCCTACTGGGACAGTCTGGAAACACCATATATTTT

j_call: TRBJ2-5
d_call: .
clone_size: .
v_call: TRBV5-1
cdr3_aa: CASSTLEMETQYF
cdr3_nt: TGCGCCAGCAGCACACTAGAGATGGAGACCCAGTACTTC

j_call: TRBJ1-2
d_call: TRBD1
clone_size: few
v_call: TRBV19
cdr3_aa: CASSTGTGYGYTF
cdr3_nt: TGTGCCAGTAGTACCGGGACAGGCTATGGCTACACCTTC

j_call: TRBJ2-5
d_call: .
clone_size: .
v_call: TRBV15
cdr3_aa: CATSRVYATAEETQYF
cdr3_nt: TGTGCCACCAGCAGAGTTTACGCGACAGCTGAAGAGACCCAGTACTTC

j_call: TRBJ2-5
d_call: .
clone_size: .
v_call: TRBV18
cdr3_aa: CASSNSRTDHQETQYF
cdr3_nt: TGTGCCAGCTCAAATAGTCGAACAGACCACCAAGAGACCCAGTACTTC

j_call: TRBJ1-1
d_call: .
clone_size: .
v_call: TRBV19
cdr3_aa: CASSTGAYGYRAGNTEAFF
cdr3_nt: TGTGCCAGTAGTACCGGGGCCTATGGGTACAGGGCGGGGAACACTGAAGCTTTCTTT

j_call: TRBJ2-3
d_call: TRBD2
clone_size: .
v_call: TRBV19
cdr3_aa: CASSEAGGYSSTDTQYF
cdr3_nt: TGTGCCAGTTCCGAAGCGGGGGGCTACTCTAGCACAGATACGCAGTATTTT

j_call: TRBJ2-1
d_call: TRBD2
clone_size: .
v_call: TRBV4-3
cdr3_aa: CASSQWTSGRAHEQFF
cdr3_nt: TGCGCCAGCAGCCAATGGACTAGCGGGAGGGCCCACGAGCAGTTCTTC

j_call: TRBJ1-2
d_call: TRBD1
clone_size: .
v_call: TRBV28
cdr3_aa: CASSLLDRGNYGYTF
cdr3_nt: TGTGCCAGCAGTTTACTGGACAGGGGCAACTATGGCTACACCTTC

j_call: TRBJ2-3
d_call: .
clone_size: .
v_call: TRBV27
cdr3_aa: CASSPWGDAPTPDTQYF
cdr3_nt: TGTGCCAGCAGTCCATGGGGGGACGCTCCCACCCCAGATACGCAGTATTTT

j_call: TRBJ1-2
d_call: TRBD1
clone_size: .
v_call: TRBV27
cdr3_aa: CASSPGTALWDGYTF
cdr3_nt: TGTGCCAGCAGTCCAGGGACAGCCCTGTGGGATGGCTACACCTTC

j_call: TRBJ2-3
d_call: TRBD2
clone_size: .
v_call: TRBV4-3
cdr3_aa: CASSQDPTSGSPGSTDTQYF
cdr3_nt: TGCGCCAGCAGCCAAGACCCGACTAGCGGGAGTCCGGGAAGCACAGATACGCAGTATTTT

j_call: TRBJ2-3
d_call: TRBD1
clone_size: .
v_call: TRBV19
cdr3_aa: CASSPQDREADTQYF
cdr3_nt: TGTGCCAGTAGTCCTCAGGACAGGGAGGCAGATACGCAGTATTTT

j_call: TRBJ2-3
d_call: .
clone_size: .
v_call: TRBV19
cdr3_aa: CASSTGLSYWSTDTQYF
cdr3_nt: TGTGCCAGTAGTACAGGTCTTTCCTATTGGTCCACAGATACGCAGTATTTT

j_call: TRBJ2-1
d_call: .
clone_size: .
v_call: TRBV27
cdr3_aa: CASMRRGLYNEQFF
cdr3_nt: TGTGCCAGCATGAGGAGGGGACTGTACAATGAGCAGTTCTTC

j_call: TRBJ1-4
d_call: .
clone_size: .
v_call: TRBV6-5
cdr3_aa: CASSFMSTNEKLFF
cdr3_nt: TGTGCCAGCAGTTTTATGTCCACTAATGAAAAACTGTTTTTT

j_call: TRBJ1-1
d_call: .
clone_size: .
v_call: TRBV7-9
cdr3_aa: CASRGELTNTEAFF
cdr3_nt: TGTGCTAGTCGTGGAGAGCTTACGAACACTGAAGCTTTCTTT

j_call: TRBJ2-7
d_call: TRBD1
clone_size: .
v_call: TRBV19
cdr3_aa: CASSTQLRTGGLGEQYF
cdr3_nt: TGTGCCAGTAGCACCCAACTTCGGACAGGGGGCCTAGGCGAGCAGTACTTC

j_call: TRBJ2-5
d_call: .
clone_size: once
v_call: TRBV5-4
cdr3_aa: CASSFVPGGNQETQYF
cdr3_nt: TGTGCCAGCAGCTTTGTTCCAGGGGGGAACCAAGAGACCCAGTACTTC

j_call: TRBJ2-1
d_call: TRBD2
clone_size: .
v_call: TRBV7-2
cdr3_aa: CASSLVRGAAYNEQFF
cdr3_nt: TGTGCCAGCAGCTTAGTGCGGGGGGCGGCCTACAATGAGCAGTTCTTC

j_call: TRBJ1-2
d_call: .
clone_size: .
v_call: TRBV9
cdr3_aa: CASSAGVGQPNYGYTF
cdr3_nt: TGTGCCAGCAGCGCCGGGGTCGGGCAGCCAAATTATGGCTACACCTTC

j_call: TRBJ2-1
d_call: .
clone_size: .
v_call: TRBV12-5
cdr3_aa: CASGPPNRGLMDNEQFF
cdr3_nt: TGTGCTAGTGGGCCCCCCAACAGGGGACTTATGGACAATGAGCAGTTCTTC

j_call: TRBJ2-1
d_call: .
clone_size: .
v_call: TRBV6-4
cdr3_aa: CASRREGSSYNEQFF
cdr3_nt: TGTGCCAGCAGGAGGGAAGGGAGCTCCTACAATGAGCAGTTCTTC

j_call: TRBJ2-3
d_call: TRBD1
clone_size: .
v_call: TRBV15
cdr3_aa: CATSTWTGGNTDTQYF
cdr3_nt: TGTGCCACCAGCACCTGGACAGGGGGTAACACAGATACGCAGTATTTT

j_call: TRBJ1-2
d_call: TRBD1
clone_size: .
v_call: TRBV28
cdr3_aa: CASTKDRVYGYTF
cdr3_nt: TGTGCCAGCACCAAGGACAGGGTCTATGGCTACACCTTC

j_call: TRBJ2-7
d_call: .
clone_size: .
v_call: TRBV11-1
cdr3_aa: CAIGGSYEQYF
cdr3_nt: TGTGCCATCGGGGGCTCCTACGAGCAGTACTTC

j_call: TRBJ1-2
d_call: TRBD1
clone_size: .
v_call: TRBV18
cdr3_aa: CASSPSGGIYGYTF
cdr3_nt: TGTGCCAGCTCACCCTCAGGGGGGATCTATGGCTACACCTTC

j_call: TRBJ2-7
d_call: .
clone_size: .
v_call: TRBV29-1
cdr3_aa: CSVGHPGQGMGSWSYEQYF
cdr3_nt: TGCAGCGTTGGCCACCCTGGGCAGGGGATGGGGAGTTGGTCCTACGAGCAGTACTTC

j_call: TRBJ1-2
d_call: .
clone_size: .
v_call: TRBV9
cdr3_aa: CASSERTDSWGIFGYTF
cdr3_nt: TGTGCCAGCAGTGAAAGAACCGACAGTTGGGGAATCTTCGGCTACACCTTC

j_call: TRBJ1-4
d_call: .
clone_size: once
v_call: TRBV19
cdr3_aa: CASSMSVTNEKLFF
cdr3_nt: TGTGCCAGTAGTATGTCCGTCACTAATGAAAAACTGTTTTTT

j_call: TRBJ1-2
d_call: TRBD1
clone_size: .
v_call: TRBV28
cdr3_aa: CASTVGQGNYGYTF
cdr3_nt: TGTGCCAGCACCGTGGGACAGGGTAACTATGGCTACACCTTC

j_call: TRBJ2-5
d_call: TRBD2
clone_size: .
v_call: TRBV10-1
cdr3_aa: CASTGRPGGQETQYF
cdr3_nt: TGCGCCAGCACCGGGAGACCCGGGGGGCAAGAGACCCAGTACTTC